The 19 T cell receptor beta chains given below trace back to one sample, sequenced in a study of cytomegalovirus exposure and HLA in healthy donors. It was with 60 Vbeta and 13 Jbeta primers that the PCR ran. The table came from immunoSEQ multiplex PCR; TCRdb's copy has only in-frame clones and leaves some out. The sample yields under 200,000 clones, 77% seen once. The sequencing input was PBMCs. The receptors shown here come from a woman in her 40s in good health and CMV-seropositive.

This rearrangement joins TRBV4-2 to TRBJ1-1; D is perhaps TRBD1 (5 bases). The CDR3 contains 13 residues. V lost 3 bases to trimming and J lost 1 base, with 6 bases between them. Germline V gives CDR1 LGHNA, CDR2 YNFKEQ. In nucleotides, the CDR3 is TGTGCCAGCAGCCACGACAGGAACACTGAAGCTTTCTTT. Translating it yields CASSHDRNTEAFF.

The chain employs TRBV19 and TRBJ2-5; 7 bases are a match to TRBD1. This CDR3 is 15 amino acids long. Trimming cost V 9 bases and J 5 bases; bases outside gene matches: 15. Germline V gene data show CDR1 as LNHDA and CDR2 as SQIVND (reference sequence). CDR3 loop: CASSNQGQFDETQYF. CDR3 in DNA: TGTGCCAGCAGCAACCAGGGACAGTTCGATGAGACCCAGTACTTC.

The V gene is TRBV7-9, the J gene TRBJ2-7; D possibly corresponds to TRBD1 (6 bases). Germline-derived CDR1 and CDR2 are SEHNR and FQNEAQ (reference sequence). CDR3 length equals 15 residues. V lost 1 base to trimming and J lost 5 bases, with 15 bases between them. This CDR3 reads CASSLDQGSRHEQYF. DNA for the CDR3: TGTGCCAGCAGCTTAGACCAGGGGAGTCGCCACGAGCAGTACTTC.

This clone was seen a handful of times. The chain joins TRBV5-4 to TRBJ2-7; D is perhaps TRBD1 (6 bases). V lost 1 base and J 2 bases, leaving 10 bases between the germline ends. There are 14 residues in the CDR3. Germline loops: CDR1 SGHNT, CDR2 YYREEE (reference sequence). CDR3 region: CASSLSGQTYEQYF. The CDR3 bases are TGTGCCAGCAGCTTGAGTGGACAGACCTACGAGCAGTACTTC.

This sequence joins TRBV19 and TRBJ1-1; D not certain. This CDR3 comprises 12 residues. Germline-derived CDR1 and CDR2 are LNHDA and SQIVND (reference sequence). The V gene lost 9 bases and the J gene lost 11 bases, with 19 bases spanning the gap. The CDR3 bases are TGTGCCAGACCCCACAGAATCCCTGGTGCTTTCTTT. This gives the protein CARPHRIPGAFF.

The V and J genes are TRBV15 and TRBJ2-2, with D possibly matching TRBD1 (5 bases). From germline, CDR1 is LNHNV and CDR2 YYDKDF (reference sequence). Trimming took 5 bases from V and 5 from J, leaving 18 bases between them. The CDR3 covers 16 residues. In nucleotides, the CDR3 is TGTGCCACCAGCCCTAGTGACAGCTTGAGGACCGGGGAGCTGTTTTTT. Protein sequence: CATSPSDSLRTGELFF.

With respect to this clone: The identical CDR3 is also encoded by other nucleotide sequences in the sample. This chain connects TRBV6-5 to TRBJ2-3; 7 nucleotides agree with TRBD2. Germline assignment: CDR1 MNHEY and CDR2 SVGAGI. V trimming: 2 bases; J trimming: 1 base; junction bases outside the gene matches: 0. The CDR3 totals 14 residues. This chain's CDR3 is CASSYRGGTDTQYF. CDR3 nucleotides: TGTGCCAGCAGTTACCGGGGGGGCACAGATACGCAGTATTTT.

The chain has TRBV25-1 and TRBJ2-6, with D unclear. V was trimmed by 3 bases and J by 4 bases, leaving 16 bases between them. CDR1 and CDR2 from the germline V gene are MGHDK and SYGVNS. The CDR3 has 17 residues. CDR3: CASSDDRKVEGANVLTF. The CDR3 DNA follows: TGTGCCAGCAGTGACGACCGGAAGGTGGAGGGGGCCAACGTCCTGACTTTC.

The rearrangement links TRBV20-1 to TRBJ1-2, with TRBD1 identical over 7 bases. The CDR3 runs to 11 residues. Germline trimming cut 6 bases from V and 7 bases from J; bases unmatched to any gene: 5. The V gene's germline CDR1 is DFQATT and CDR2 SNEGSKA (reference sequence). In nucleotides, the CDR3 is TGCAGTGCGAGGGGGCGAGGTGGCTACACCTTC. Its protein product is CSARGRGGYTF.

This chain uses TRBV5-1 with TRBJ2-7; 8 nucleotides align to TRBD2. Germline V lookup: CDR1 SGHRS, CDR2 YFSETQ. J lost 5 bases, V lost 4 bases, and 5 bases had no gene match. CDR3 length: 13 residues. CDR3 region: CASSPTSAHEQYF. The CDR3 bases are TGCGCCAGCAGCCCGACTAGCGCCCACGAGCAGTACTTC. Together with reference TRBV5-1 and TRBJ2-7, the CDR3 gives the full variable domain: KAGVTQTPRYLIKTRGQQVTLSCSPISGHRSVSWYQQTPGQGLQFLFEYFSETQRNKGNFPGRFSGRQFSNSRSEMNVSTLELGDSALYLCASSPTSAHEQYFGPGTRLTVT.

V and J are TRBV19 and TRBJ2-3, with 9 bases identical to TRBD2. This CDR3 has 15 residues. The V segment lost 5 bases and the J segment 5 bases; nucleotides outside the gene matches: 8. Germline CDR1 reads LNHDA; CDR2 reads SQIVND (reference sequence). CDR3 loop: CASSPPSGGLDTQYF. The CDR3 DNA reads TGTGCCAGTAGTCCCCCCAGCGGGGGGTTAGATACGCAGTATTTT. Filled out from reference TRBV19 and TRBJ2-3, the complete variable domain reads DGGITQSPKYLFRKEGQNVTLSCEQNLNHDAMYWYRQDPGQGLRLIYYSQIVNDFQKGDIAEGYSVSREKKESFPLTVTSAQKNPTAFYLCASSPPSGGLDTQYFGPGTRLTVL.

The rearrangement uses TRBV7-8 and TRBJ1-5, with unresolved D. V dropped 4 bases and J dropped 5 bases, with 6 bases sitting between them. This CDR3 has 12 residues. The V gene's germline CDR1 is SGHVS and CDR2 FQNEAQ. The CDR3 is CASSSSDQPQHF. The DNA for the CDR3 is TGTGCCAGCAGCTCGAGTGATCAGCCCCAGCATTTT. Filled out from reference TRBV7-8 and TRBJ1-5, the complete variable domain reads GAGVSQSPRYKVAKRGQDVALRCDPISGHVSLFWYQQALGQGPEFLTYFQNEAQLDKSGLPSDRFFAERPEGSVSTLKIQRTQQEDSAVYLCASSSSDQPQHFGDGTRLSIL.

The V call is TRBV6-5, the J call TRBJ2-6; D remains unclear. CDR3 length equals 15 residues. Looked up from germline, CDR1 is MNHEY and CDR2 is SVGAGI. V was trimmed by 7 bases and J by 1 base, leaving 11 bases between them. The CDR3 region has the DNA TGTGCCAGCATGAGGTTAGGTTCTGGGGCCAACGTCCTGACTTTC. This translates into CASMRLGSGANVLTF.

This clone was seen a handful of times. The chain is built from TRBV19 and TRBJ2-3; the match to TRBD1 covers 8 bases. Germline trimming cut 4 bases from V and 6 bases from J; bases unmatched to any gene: 6. This CDR3 region has 14 residues. Germline V gives CDR1 LNHDA, CDR2 SQIVND (reference sequence). The CDR3, as DNA: TGTGCCAGTAGTACACAGGGGGTTGGGGATACGCAGTATTTT. Translated: CASSTQGVGDTQYF.

The CDR3 bases are TGTGCCAGCAGCTTAAGAGTTGCGGCTAGCGGGATGGTTGATAGCTCCTACAATGAGCAGTTCTTC. Protein sequence: CASSLRVAASGMVDSSYNEQFF. This chain joins TRBV7-8 and TRBJ2-1; 9 bases match TRBD2. The germline V gene has CDR1 SGHVS and CDR2 FQNEAQ. The CDR3 contains 22 residues. Losses at the gene ends were 2 bases for V and 0 bases for J; bases not matched to a gene: 20.

The chain couples TRBV13 to TRBJ1-2; possibly TRBD1 for D (6 bases). Germline V gene sequence: CDR1 PRHDT, CDR2 FYEKMQ (reference sequence). CDR3 length: 15 amino acids. Trimming cost V 2 bases and J 8 bases, with 18 bases left between them. CDR3 nucleotides: TGTGCCAGCAGCTTAAACGGGCAGGGGCCAACGGGCTACACCTTC. As protein: CASSLNGQGPTGYTF.

The J gene is TRBJ1-2, the V gene TRBV7-8; unclear D gene. V gave up 5 bases and J gave up 6 bases, with 16 bases separating them. This CDR3 has 14 amino acids. Germline CDR1 and CDR2: SGHVS and FQNEAQ. For the CDR3, the DNA is TGTGCCAGCAGCCCCCGAGCCCCCTATGATGGCTACACCTTC. It is translated as CASSPRAPYDGYTF.

This chain connects TRBV7-2 to TRBJ2-2; the match to TRBD2 covers 8 bases. V gave up 4 bases and J gave up 1 base; unmatched junction bases: 8. Germline-derived CDR1 and CDR2 are SGHTA and FQGNSA. CDR3 size: 17 residues. Written as DNA, the CDR3 is TGTGCCAGCAGCTACCAAACGGGAGGGTGGAACACCGGGGAGCTGTTTTTT. Its protein is CASSYQTGGWNTGELFF. Based on the CDR3 plus reference TRBV7-2 and TRBJ2-2, the full variable domain is GAGVSQSPSNKVTEKGKDVELRCDPISGHTALYWYRQSLGQGLEFLIYFQGNSAPDKSGLPSDRFSAERTGGSVSTLTIQRTQQEDSAVYLCASSYQTGGWNTGELFFGEGSRLTVL.

The chain joins TRBV29-1 to TRBJ2-3; a weak D match, TRBD1 (6 bases). With 7 bases removed from V and 2 bases from J, the gap between germline ends came to 16 bases. CDR1 is SQVTM, CDR2 ANQGSEA, per germline. The CDR3 length is 14 residues. The CDR3 region is CSAGRQGPTDTQYF. CDR3 DNA: TGCAGCGCCGGAAGGCAGGGGCCCACAGATACGCAGTATTTT.